This T cell receptor beta chain was recovered during a study of blood T cell repertoires in COVID-19. The CDR3 sequence is 14 residues long. Looked up from germline, CDR1 is SGHRS and CDR2 is YFSETQ. V was pared by 7 bases and J by 4 bases, with 17 bases between. TCRdb's copy holds only in-frame clones and misses some; the assay was immunoSEQ multiplex PCR. The sample lists roughly 200,000 clones, 80% to 90% occurring once. The TCR sequence derives from a woman in her twenties or thirties who had been exposed to COVID-19. This rearrangement joins TRBV5-1 to TRBJ1-1, with D maybe TRBD1 (6 bases). Sequenced input: PBMCs or T cells enriched from blood (not recorded which). The CDR3 DNA reads TGCGCCAGCGGATACACAGGGCTTGCCACTGAAGCTTTCTTT. This sequence encodes CASGYTGLATEAFF.